This T cell receptor (beta chain) emerged from a study of T cells in Graves' hyperthyroidism and ophthalmopathy. From RNA transcripts, TCR beta CDR3 regions were amplified. Researchers ran a first-round RT-PCR on the TCR CDR3 using the HTBI primer set. TCRdb fed the multiplex PCR reads into MiXCR, producing one record per CDR3 protein. The sample consists of nearly 600,000 distinct CDR3 sequences, about 15% of them appearing once. Whole-study findings and limits: Ophthalmopathy was identified by the model a median approximately 6.9 months ahead of onset. Through a model of 13 V-J features, ophthalmopathy was separated from stable hyperthyroidism.

As concerns this clonotype: Antigen specificity is unknown. It may be a read error: a sequence one base away is much more abundant.

With a duration under 2 months, the hyperthyroidism was newly diagnosed in patients aged 18 to 65. The PBMCs were taken from roughly 9.3 ml of fresh peripheral blood. The sample comprised blood. The receptor's source is a woman in her twenties or thirties with Graves' hyperthyroidism that later progressed to Graves' ophthalmopathy.

In DNA, the CDR3 is TGTGCCAGCAGGCCCCGTCGACAGGGAACACAAGTTGGCACAGATACGCGGTATTTT. It is translated as CASRPRRQGTQVGTDTRYF. The rearrangement links TRBV28 to TRBJ2-3; 7 nucleotides line up with TRBD1. CDR3 size: 19 residues. Germline V CDR1 and CDR2: MDHEN, SYDVKM.